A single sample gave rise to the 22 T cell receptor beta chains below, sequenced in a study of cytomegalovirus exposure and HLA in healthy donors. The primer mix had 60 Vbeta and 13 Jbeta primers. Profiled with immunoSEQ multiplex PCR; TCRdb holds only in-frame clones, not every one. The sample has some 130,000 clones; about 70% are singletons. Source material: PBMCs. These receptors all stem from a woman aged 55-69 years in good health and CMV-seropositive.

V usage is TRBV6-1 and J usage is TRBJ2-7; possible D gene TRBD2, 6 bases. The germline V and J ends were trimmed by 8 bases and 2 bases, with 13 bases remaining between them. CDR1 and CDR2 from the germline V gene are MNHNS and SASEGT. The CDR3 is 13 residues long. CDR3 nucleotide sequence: TGTGCCAGCGGGAACGGGGGAACCTACGAGCAGTACTTC. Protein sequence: CASGNGGTYEQYF.

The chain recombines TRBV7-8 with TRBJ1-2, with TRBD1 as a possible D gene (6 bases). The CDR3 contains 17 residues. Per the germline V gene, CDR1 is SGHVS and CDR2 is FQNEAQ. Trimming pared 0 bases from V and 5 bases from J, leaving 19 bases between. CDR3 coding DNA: TGTGCCAGCAGCTTAGCTTATTCCTGGACAGAAACTTATGGCTACACCTTC. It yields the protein CASSLAYSWTETYGYTF.

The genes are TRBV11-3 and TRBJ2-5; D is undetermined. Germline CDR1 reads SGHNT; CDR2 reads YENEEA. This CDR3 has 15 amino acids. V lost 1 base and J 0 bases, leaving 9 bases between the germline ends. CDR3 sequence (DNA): TGTGCCAGCAGCTTAGGGGTCGGAGACCAAGAGACCCAGTACTTC. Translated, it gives CASSLGVGDQETQYF.

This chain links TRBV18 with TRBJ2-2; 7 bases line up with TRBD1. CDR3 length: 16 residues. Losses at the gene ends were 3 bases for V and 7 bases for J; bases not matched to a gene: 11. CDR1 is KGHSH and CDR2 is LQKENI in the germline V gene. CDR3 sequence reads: CASSPRQGRKFGELFF. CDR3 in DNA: TGTGCCAGCTCACCCAGACAGGGACGGAAGTTCGGGGAGCTGTTTTTT.

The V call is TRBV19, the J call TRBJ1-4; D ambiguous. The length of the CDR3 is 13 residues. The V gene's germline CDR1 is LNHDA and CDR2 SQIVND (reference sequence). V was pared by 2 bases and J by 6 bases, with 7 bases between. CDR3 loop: CASSIPLYEKLFF. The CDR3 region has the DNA TGTGCCAGTAGTATACCACTGTATGAAAAACTGTTTTTT.

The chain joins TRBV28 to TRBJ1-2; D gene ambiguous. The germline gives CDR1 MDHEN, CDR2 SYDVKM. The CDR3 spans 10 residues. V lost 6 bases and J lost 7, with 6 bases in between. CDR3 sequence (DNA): TGTGCCAGCAGGAGGGTTGGCTACACCTTC. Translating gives CASRRVGYTF.

CDR3 nucleotide sequence: TGTGCCAGTAGTACCCTCGACAGGGATGAGCAGTTCTTC. Protein: CASSTLDRDEQFF. The gene calls are TRBV19 and TRBJ2-1, with 7 bases that match TRBD1. The length of the CDR3 is 13 residues. Germline V gene sequence: CDR1 LNHDA, CDR2 SQIVND (reference sequence). Unmatched junction bases numbered 5, after V lost 4 bases and J lost 8 bases. Full variable domain (rest looked up from reference TRBV19 and TRBJ2-1): DGGITQSPKYLFRKEGQNVTLSCEQNLNHDAMYWYRQDPGQGLRLIYYSQIVNDFQKGDIAEGYSVSREKKESFPLTVTSAQKNPTAFYLCASSTLDRDEQFFGPGTRLTVL.

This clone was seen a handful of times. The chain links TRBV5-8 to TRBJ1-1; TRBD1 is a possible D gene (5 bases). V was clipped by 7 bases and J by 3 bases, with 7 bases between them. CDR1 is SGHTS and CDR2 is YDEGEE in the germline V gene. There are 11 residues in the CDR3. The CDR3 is CASRGDTEAFF. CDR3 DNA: TGTGCCAGCCGGGGGGACACTGAAGCTTTCTTT.

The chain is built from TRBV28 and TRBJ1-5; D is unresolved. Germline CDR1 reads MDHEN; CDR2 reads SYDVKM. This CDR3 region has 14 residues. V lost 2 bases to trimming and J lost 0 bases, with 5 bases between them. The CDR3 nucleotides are TGTGCCAGCAGTTTAGGCCTTAGCAATCAGCCCCAGCATTTT. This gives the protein CASSLGLSNQPQHF. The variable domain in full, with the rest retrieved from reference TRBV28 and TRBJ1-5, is DVKVTQSSRYLVKRTGEKVFLECVQDMDHENMFWYRQDPGLGLRLIYFSYDVKMKEKGDIPEGYSVSREKKERFSLILESASTNQTSMYLCASSLGLSNQPQHFGDGTRLSIL.

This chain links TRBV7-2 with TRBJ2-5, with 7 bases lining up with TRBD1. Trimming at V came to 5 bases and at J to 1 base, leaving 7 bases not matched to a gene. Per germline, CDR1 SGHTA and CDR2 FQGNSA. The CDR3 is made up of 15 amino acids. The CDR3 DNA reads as TGTGCCAGCAGCCCACGACAGGGCTTCCAAGAGACCCAGTACTTC. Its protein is CASSPRQGFQETQYF.

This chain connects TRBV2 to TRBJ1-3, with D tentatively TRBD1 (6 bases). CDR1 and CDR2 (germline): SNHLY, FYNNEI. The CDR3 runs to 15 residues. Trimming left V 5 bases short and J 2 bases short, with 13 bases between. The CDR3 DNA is TGTGCCAGCAGTTGGGGGCGATTGCCTGGAAACACCATATATTTT. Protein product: CASSWGRLPGNTIYF.

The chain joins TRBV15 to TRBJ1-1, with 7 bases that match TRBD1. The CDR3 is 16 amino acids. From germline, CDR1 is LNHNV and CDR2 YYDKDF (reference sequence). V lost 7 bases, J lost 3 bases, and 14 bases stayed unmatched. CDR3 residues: CATTATGTVKDTEAFF. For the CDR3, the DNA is TGTGCCACCACCGCCACGGGGACAGTAAAGGACACTGAAGCTTTCTTT.

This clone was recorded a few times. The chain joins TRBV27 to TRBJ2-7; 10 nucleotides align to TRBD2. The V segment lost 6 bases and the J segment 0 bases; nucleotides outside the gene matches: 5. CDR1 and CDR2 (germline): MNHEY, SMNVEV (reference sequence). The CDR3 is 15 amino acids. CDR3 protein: CASRRTSGVSYEQYF. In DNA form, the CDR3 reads TGTGCCAGCAGGAGAACTAGCGGGGTCTCCTACGAGCAGTACTTC.

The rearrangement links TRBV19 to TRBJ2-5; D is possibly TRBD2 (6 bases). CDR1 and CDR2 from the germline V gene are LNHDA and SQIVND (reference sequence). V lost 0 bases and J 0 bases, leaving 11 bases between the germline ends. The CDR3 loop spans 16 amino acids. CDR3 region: CASSIEGGQYQETQYF. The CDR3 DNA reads TGTGCCAGTAGTATAGAGGGAGGCCAGTACCAAGAGACCCAGTACTTC.

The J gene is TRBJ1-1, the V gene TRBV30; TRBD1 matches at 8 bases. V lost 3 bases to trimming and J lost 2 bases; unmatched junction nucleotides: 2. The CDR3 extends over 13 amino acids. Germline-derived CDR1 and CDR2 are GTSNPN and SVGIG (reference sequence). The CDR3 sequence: CAWSGTGNTEAFF. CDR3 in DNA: TGTGCCTGGAGCGGGACAGGTAACACTGAAGCTTTCTTT.

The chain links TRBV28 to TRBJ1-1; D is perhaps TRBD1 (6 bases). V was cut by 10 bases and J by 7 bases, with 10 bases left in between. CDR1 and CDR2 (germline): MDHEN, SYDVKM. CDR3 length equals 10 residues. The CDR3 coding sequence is TGTGCCACCACGGACAGTGAAGCTTTCTTT. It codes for CATTDSEAFF.

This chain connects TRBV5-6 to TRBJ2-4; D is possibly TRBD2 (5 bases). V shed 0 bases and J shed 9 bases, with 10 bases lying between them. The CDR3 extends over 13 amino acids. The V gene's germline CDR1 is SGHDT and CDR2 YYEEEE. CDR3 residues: CASSLGGAIIQYF. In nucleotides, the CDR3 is TGTGCCAGCAGCTTGGGGGGAGCGATCATTCAGTACTTC.

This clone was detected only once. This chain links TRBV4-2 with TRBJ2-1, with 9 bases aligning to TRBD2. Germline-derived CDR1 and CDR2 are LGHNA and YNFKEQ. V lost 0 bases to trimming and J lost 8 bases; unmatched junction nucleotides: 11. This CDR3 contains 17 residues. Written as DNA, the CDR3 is TGTGCCAGCAGCCAAGATGTGGCGGGAGGGGGAAAGGATGAGCAGTTCTTC. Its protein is CASSQDVAGGGKDEQFF.

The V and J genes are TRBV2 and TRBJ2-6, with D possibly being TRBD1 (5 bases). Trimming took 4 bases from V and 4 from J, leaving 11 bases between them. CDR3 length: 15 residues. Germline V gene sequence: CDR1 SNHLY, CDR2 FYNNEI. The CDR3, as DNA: TGTGCCAGCAGTGCTGACAGAGCCGGGGCCAACGTCCTGACTTTC. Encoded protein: CASSADRAGANVLTF.

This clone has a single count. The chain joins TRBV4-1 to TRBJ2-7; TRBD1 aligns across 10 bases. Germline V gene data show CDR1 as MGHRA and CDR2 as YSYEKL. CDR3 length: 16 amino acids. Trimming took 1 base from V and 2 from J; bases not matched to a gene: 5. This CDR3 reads CASSQAGGQGTYEQYF. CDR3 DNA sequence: TGCGCCAGCAGCCAAGCTGGGGGACAGGGGACCTACGAGCAGTACTTC.

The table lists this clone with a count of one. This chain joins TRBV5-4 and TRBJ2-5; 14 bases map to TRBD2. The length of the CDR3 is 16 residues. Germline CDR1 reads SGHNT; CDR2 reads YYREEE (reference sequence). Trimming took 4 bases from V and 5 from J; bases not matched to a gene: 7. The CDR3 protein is CASSQGLAGVEETQYF. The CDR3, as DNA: TGTGCCAGCAGCCAGGGACTAGCGGGAGTTGAGGAGACCCAGTACTTC.

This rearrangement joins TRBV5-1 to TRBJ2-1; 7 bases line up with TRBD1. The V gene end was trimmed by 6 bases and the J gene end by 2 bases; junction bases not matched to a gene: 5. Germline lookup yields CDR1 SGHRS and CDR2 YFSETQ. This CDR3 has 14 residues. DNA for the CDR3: TGCGCCAGCAACCCGGGACAGCCCTACAATGAGCAGTTCTTC. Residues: CASNPGQPYNEQFF.